This entry lists 13 T cell receptor beta chains sequenced from one sample in a study of early T cells in non-severe SARS-CoV-2 infection. TCRdb ran MiXCR on the 5' RACE reads and lists one entry per CDR3 protein. The sample lists about 69,000 distinct CDR3 sequences, 9.5% seen once, with 5.9% in the top ten. Material: whole blood. The receptors come from an adult who was a healthcare worker with PCR-confirmed SARS-CoV-2 infection or an uninfected control (not recorded which).

The CDR3 nucleotides read TGTGCCAGTAGTGTTTGGACAGGAACCCAAGAGACCCAGTACTTC. This gives the protein CASSVWTGTQETQYF. The gene calls are TRBV19 and TRBJ2-5; the match to TRBD1 covers 7 bases. This CDR3 comprises 15 residues. The J segment lost 1 base and the V segment lost 5 bases, leaving 7 bases of the junction unmatched. Per the germline V gene, CDR1 is LNHDA and CDR2 is SQIVND (reference sequence).

This clonotype showed up just once. The junction and the germline gene differ at one end; a read error may be behind it. The chain links TRBV18 to TRBJ1-4; D is unresolved. Germline V CDR1 and CDR2: KGHSH, LQKENI. This CDR3 is 16 amino acids long. The CDR3: CASSPLDPDLGEKLVF. In nucleotides, the CDR3 is TGTGCCAGCTCACCACTGGACCCAGACCTGGGAGAAAAACTGGTTTTT.

This clonotype has ten or more counts. V is TRBV20-1 and J is TRBJ2-3, with 8 nucleotides matching TRBD2. The CDR3 totals 15 residues. CDR1 and CDR2 from the germline V gene are DFQATT and SNEGSKA (reference sequence). With V trimmed by 0 bases and J by 4 bases, 6 bases remained unmatched. This chain's CDR3 is CSARDPGGAADTQYF. The CDR3 region has the DNA TGCAGTGCTAGAGATCCCGGGGGGGCTGCAGATACGCAGTATTTT.

In its sample, this clonotype was seen a few times. The V gene is TRBV10-1, the J gene TRBJ1-2, with D tentatively TRBD1 (6 bases). The V gene lost 4 bases and the J gene lost 4 bases, with 22 bases spanning the gap. Germline CDR1 and CDR2: WNHNN and SYGVQD (reference sequence). CDR3 length: 17 amino acids. In DNA, the CDR3 is TGCGCCAGCAGTGCTGGGGGCGCGAGAGAAAGTTCCTATGGCTACACCTTC. Translated: CASSAGGARESSYGYTF.

The rearrangement joins TRBV12-2 to TRBJ2-7; the table assigns TRBD1, which was not confirmed against the DNA. TRBV12-2 is a pseudogene locus. This CDR3 comprises 14 residues. The CDR3 DNA reads TGTGCAAGTCGCCCCGGGCCCAATTCCTACGAGCAGTACTTC. Protein: CASRPGPNSYEQYF.

In its sample, this clonotype was seen a few times. The chain couples TRBV3-1 to TRBJ2-1, with 12 bases fitting TRBD2. Germline values: CDR1 LGHDT, CDR2 YNNKEL (reference sequence). The trim removed 2 bases at V and 7 bases at J, leaving 6 bases unmatched. The CDR3 totals 16 residues. The CDR3 loop is CASSQYPSGRVNEQFF. CDR3 DNA: TGTGCCAGCAGCCAATACCCTAGCGGGAGGGTGAATGAGCAGTTCTTC.

This clonotype was recorded a few times. This chain uses TRBV6-4 with TRBJ2-2; D unresolved. The germline V gene encodes CDR1 MRHNA and CDR2 SNTAGT. Trimming took off 5 bases at V and 0 bases at J, with 7 bases between the two ends. The CDR3 is 14 amino acids. The CDR3 nucleotides are TGTGCCAGCAGTTCGGACGCGAACACCGGGGAGCTGTTTTTT. It is translated as CASSSDANTGELFF.

In its sample, this clonotype was seen a few times. V and J are TRBV6-1 and TRBJ2-7, with 7 bases aligning to TRBD1. The V gene end was trimmed by 2 bases and the J gene end by 4 bases; junction bases not matched to a gene: 11. This CDR3 region has 16 residues. In germline, CDR1 is MNHNS, CDR2 SASEGT. This CDR3 is CASSEILGTDLYEQYF. In DNA form, the CDR3 reads TGTGCCAGCAGTGAAATCCTGGGGACAGACTTATACGAGCAGTACTTC.

The DNA of the CDR3 is TGTGCCACCAGTGATCGCCGGGACTCCCTGCTGTACGAGCAGTACTTC. Translating gives CATSDRRDSLLYEQYF. The chain carries TRBV24-1 and TRBJ2-7, with TRBD2 as a possible D gene (6 bases). Germline CDR1 and CDR2: KGHDR and SFDVKD. The CDR3 runs 16 residues. V gave up 3 bases and J gave up 4 bases, with 18 bases separating them.

The chain uses TRBV4-3 and TRBJ2-1; TRBD2 aligns across 9 bases. Germline loops: CDR1 LGHNA, CDR2 YSLEER. V shed 3 bases and J 0 bases; nucleotides not matched to a gene: 9. The CDR3 runs to 18 residues. The chain's CDR3 is CASSQPPYSGSSYNEQFF. The CDR3 bases are TGCGCCAGCAGCCAGCCCCCCTATAGCGGGAGCTCCTACAATGAGCAGTTCTTC.

There are many counts of this clonotype. The J gene is TRBJ2-7, the V gene TRBV6-2 or TRBV6-3; 8 nucleotides align to TRBD1. This CDR3 has 14 residues. The germline gives CDR1 MNHEY, CDR2 SVGEGT. J lost 1 base, V lost 5 bases, and 4 bases had no gene match. This CDR3 reads CASSTWTGSYEQYF. The CDR3 DNA reads as TGTGCCAGCAGTACCTGGACAGGGTCCTACGAGCAGTACTTC.

This clonotype was recorded many times. The J gene is TRBJ2-3, the V gene TRBV18; 8 positions agree with TRBD1. V was pared by 0 bases and J by 6 bases, with 2 bases of the junction left unmatched. Per germline, CDR1 KGHSH and CDR2 LQKENI. This CDR3 is 14 amino acids long. This chain's CDR3 is CASSPPYRGDTQYF. CDR3 bases: TGTGCCAGCTCACCACCGTACAGGGGGGATACGCAGTATTTT.

In this sample, this clonotype turned up a few times. The chain employs TRBV15 and TRBJ2-3; 9 bases agree with TRBD2. Germline lookup yields CDR1 LNHNV and CDR2 YYDKDF (reference sequence). The CDR3 is 15 residues long. V lost 5 bases to trimming and J lost 5 bases; unmatched junction nucleotides: 8. In DNA, the CDR3 is TGTGCCACCAGCTCGCTAGCGGGACAGAGAGATACGCAGTATTTT. Its translation is CATSSLAGQRDTQYF.